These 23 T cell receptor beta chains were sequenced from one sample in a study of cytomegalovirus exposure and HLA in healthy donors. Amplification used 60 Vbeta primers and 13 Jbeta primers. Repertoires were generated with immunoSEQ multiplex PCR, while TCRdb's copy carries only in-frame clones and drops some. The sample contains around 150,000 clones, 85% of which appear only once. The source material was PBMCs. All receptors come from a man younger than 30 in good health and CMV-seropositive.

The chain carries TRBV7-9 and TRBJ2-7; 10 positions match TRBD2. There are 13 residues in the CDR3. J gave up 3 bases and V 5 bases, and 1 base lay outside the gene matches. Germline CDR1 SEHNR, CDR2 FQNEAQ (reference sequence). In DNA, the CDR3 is TGTGCCAGCAGCCCTAGCGGGGGCTACGAGCAGTACTTC. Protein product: CASSPSGGYEQYF.

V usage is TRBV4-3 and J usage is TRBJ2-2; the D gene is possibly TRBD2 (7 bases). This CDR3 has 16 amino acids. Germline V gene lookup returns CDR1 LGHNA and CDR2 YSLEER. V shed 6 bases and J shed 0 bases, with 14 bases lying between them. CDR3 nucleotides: TGCGCCAGCAGGGGGGGGCTGATCGCGAACACCGGGGAGCTGTTTTTT. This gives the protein CASRGGLIANTGELFF.

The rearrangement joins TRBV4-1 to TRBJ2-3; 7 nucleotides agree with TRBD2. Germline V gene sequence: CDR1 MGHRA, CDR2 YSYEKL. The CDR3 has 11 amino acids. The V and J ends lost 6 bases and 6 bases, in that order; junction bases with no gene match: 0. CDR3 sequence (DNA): TGCGCCAGCAGGGGAGGGGATACGCAGTATTTT. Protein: CASRGGDTQYF.

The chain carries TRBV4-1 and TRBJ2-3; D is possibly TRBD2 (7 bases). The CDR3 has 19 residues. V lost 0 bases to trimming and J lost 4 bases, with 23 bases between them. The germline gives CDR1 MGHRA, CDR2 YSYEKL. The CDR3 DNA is TGCGCCAGCAGCCAAGATGTAACTAGGGGGGGCCAAGGTGCAGATACGCAGTATTTT. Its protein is CASSQDVTRGGQGADTQYF.

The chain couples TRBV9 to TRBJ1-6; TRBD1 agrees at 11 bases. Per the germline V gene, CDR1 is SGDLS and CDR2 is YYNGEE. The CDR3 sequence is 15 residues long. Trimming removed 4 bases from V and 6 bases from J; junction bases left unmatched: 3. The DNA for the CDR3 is TGTGCCAGCAGCAGGGACAGGGGGAGTAATTCACCCCTCCACTTT. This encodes CASSRDRGSNSPLHF.

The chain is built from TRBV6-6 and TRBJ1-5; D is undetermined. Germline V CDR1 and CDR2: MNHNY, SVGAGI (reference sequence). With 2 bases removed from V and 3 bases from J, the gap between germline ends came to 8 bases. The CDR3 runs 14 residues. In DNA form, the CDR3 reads TGTGCCAGCAGTTACGCAGGTTCCAATCAGCCCCAGCATTTT. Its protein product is CASSYAGSNQPQHF.

The CDR3 DNA follows: TGCGCCAGCAGCCCGGACAGGGGGCTATACGGGGAGCTGTTTTTT. Protein sequence: CASSPDRGLYGELFF. The chain employs TRBV5-1 and TRBJ2-2, with TRBD1 identical over 11 bases. CDR3 size: 15 residues. Germline values: CDR1 SGHRS, CDR2 YFSETQ. After removal of 4 bases from V and 7 bases from J, the junction contained 6 bases not matched to a gene.

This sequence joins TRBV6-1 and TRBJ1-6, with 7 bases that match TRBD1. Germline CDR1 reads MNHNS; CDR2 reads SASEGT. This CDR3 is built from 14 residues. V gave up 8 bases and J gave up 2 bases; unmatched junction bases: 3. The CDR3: CASGQDPYNSPLHF. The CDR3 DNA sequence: TGTGCCAGCGGACAGGACCCCTATAATTCACCCCTCCACTTT.

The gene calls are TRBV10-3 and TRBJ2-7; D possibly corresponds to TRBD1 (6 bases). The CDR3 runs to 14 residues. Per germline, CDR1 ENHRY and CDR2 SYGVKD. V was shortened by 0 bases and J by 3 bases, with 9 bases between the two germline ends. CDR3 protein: CAISESQGNYEQYF. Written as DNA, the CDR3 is TGTGCCATCAGTGAGTCACAGGGCAACTACGAGCAGTACTTC.

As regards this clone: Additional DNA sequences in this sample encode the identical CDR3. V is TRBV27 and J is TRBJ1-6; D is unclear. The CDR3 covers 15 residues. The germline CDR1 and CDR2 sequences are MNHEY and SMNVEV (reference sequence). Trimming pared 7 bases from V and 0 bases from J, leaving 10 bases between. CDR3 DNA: TGTGCCAGCACCCCCTCTCCCTCCTATAATTCACCCCTCCACTTT. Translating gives CASTPSPSYNSPLHF.

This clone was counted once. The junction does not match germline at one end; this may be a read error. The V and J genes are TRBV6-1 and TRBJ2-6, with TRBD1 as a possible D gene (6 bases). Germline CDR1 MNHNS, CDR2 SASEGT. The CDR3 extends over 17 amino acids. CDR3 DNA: TGTGCCAGCAGTGGTTTAACAGGGATGTCTGGGGCCAACGGCCTGACTTTC. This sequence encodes CASSGLTGMSGANGLTF.

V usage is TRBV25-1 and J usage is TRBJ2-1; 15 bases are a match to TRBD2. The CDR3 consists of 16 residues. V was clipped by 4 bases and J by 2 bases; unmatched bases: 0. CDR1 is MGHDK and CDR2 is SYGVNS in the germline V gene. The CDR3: CASSGTSGGAYNEQFF. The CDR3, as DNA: TGTGCCAGCAGTGGGACTAGCGGGGGGGCCTACAATGAGCAGTTCTTC.

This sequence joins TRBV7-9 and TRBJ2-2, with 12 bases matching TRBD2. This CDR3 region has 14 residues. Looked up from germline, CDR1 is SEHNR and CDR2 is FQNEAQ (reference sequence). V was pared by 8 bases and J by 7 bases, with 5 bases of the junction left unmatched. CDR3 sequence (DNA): TGTGCCAGCGACGGACTAGCGGGGTTCGGGGAGCTGTTTTTT. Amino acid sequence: CASDGLAGFGELFF.

The CDR3 loop is CASSISTGPTQPQHF. The CDR3 region has the DNA TGTGCCAGTAGTATAAGCACAGGACCCACTCAGCCCCAGCATTTT. The chain uses TRBV19 and TRBJ1-5; D perhaps matches TRBD1 (5 bases). CDR3 length: 15 residues. V was pared by 2 bases and J by 6 bases, with 14 bases between. Germline V gene data show CDR1 as LNHDA and CDR2 as SQIVND (reference sequence).

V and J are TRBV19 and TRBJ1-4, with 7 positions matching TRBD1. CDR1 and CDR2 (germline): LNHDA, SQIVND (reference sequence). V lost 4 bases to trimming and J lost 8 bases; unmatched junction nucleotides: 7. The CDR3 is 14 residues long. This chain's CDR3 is CASSKVQGREKLFF. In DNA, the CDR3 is TGTGCCAGTAGTAAGGTACAGGGGAGGGAAAAACTGTTTTTT.

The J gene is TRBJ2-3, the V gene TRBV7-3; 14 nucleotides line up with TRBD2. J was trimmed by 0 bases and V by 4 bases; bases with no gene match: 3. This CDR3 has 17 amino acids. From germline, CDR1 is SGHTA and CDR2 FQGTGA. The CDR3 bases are TGTGCCAGCAGCTGGACTAGCGGGGGGTCTAGCACAGATACGCAGTATTTT. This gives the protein CASSWTSGGSSTDTQYF. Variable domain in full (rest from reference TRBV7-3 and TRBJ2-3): GAGVSQTPSNKVTEKGKYVELRCDPISGHTALYWYRQSLGQGPEFLIYFQGTGAADDSGLPNDRFFAVRPEGSVSTLKIQRTERGDSAVYLCASSWTSGGSSTDTQYFGPGTRLTVL.

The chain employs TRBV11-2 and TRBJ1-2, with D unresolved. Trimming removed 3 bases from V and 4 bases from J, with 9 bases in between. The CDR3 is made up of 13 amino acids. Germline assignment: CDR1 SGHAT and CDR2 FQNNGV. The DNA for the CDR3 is TGTGCCAGCAGCTTGGAGGGAATCTATGGCTACACCTTC. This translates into CASSLEGIYGYTF. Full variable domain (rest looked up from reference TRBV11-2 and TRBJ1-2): EAGVAQSPRYKIIEKRQSVAFWCNPISGHATLYWYQQILGQGPKLLIQFQNNGVVDDSQLPKDRFSAERLKGVDSTLKIQPAKLEDSAVYLCASSLEGIYGYTFGSGTRLTVV.

In DNA, the CDR3 is TGTGCCAGCAGCCCCGGGACTCGACGGTACGAGCAGTACTTC. Translated: CASSPGTRRYEQYF. The rearrangement links TRBV7-3 to TRBJ2-7, with D perhaps matching TRBD2 (6 bases). CDR1 and CDR2 from the germline V gene are SGHTA and FQGTGA. V shed 5 bases and J shed 4 bases, with 15 bases lying between them. This CDR3 is 14 amino acids long.

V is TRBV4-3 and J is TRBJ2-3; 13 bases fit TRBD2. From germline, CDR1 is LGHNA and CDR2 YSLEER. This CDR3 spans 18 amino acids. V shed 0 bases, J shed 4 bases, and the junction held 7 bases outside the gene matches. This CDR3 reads CASSQDWLLAGGPDTQYF. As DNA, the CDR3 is TGCGCCAGCAGCCAAGACTGGTTACTAGCGGGGGGGCCAGATACGCAGTATTTT.

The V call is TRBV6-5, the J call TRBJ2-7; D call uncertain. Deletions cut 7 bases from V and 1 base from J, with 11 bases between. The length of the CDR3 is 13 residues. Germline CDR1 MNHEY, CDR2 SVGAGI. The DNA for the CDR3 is TGTGCCAGCACCCCAACAGAATCCTACGAGCAGTACTTC. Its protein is CASTPTESYEQYF.

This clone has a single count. The CDR3: CASSDVIAGDTQYF. CDR3 sequence (DNA): TGTGCCAGCAGTGACGTAATAGCGGGAGATACGCAGTATTTT. This sequence joins TRBV25-1 and TRBJ2-3; 7 nucleotides match TRBD2. Germline V gene data show CDR1 as MGHDK and CDR2 as SYGVNS. Trimming took 3 bases from V and 5 from J; bases not matched to a gene: 5. This CDR3 spans 14 amino acids.

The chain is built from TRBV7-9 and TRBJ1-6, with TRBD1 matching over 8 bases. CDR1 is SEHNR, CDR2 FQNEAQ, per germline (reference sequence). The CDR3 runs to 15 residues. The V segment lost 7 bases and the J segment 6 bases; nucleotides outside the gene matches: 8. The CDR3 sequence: CASNKWTGSNSPLHF. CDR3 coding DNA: TGTGCCAGCAACAAATGGACAGGGAGTAATTCACCCCTCCACTTT. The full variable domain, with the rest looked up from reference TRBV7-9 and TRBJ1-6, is DTGVSQNPRHKITKRGQNVTFRCDPISEHNRLYWYRQTLGQGPEFLTYFQNEAQLEKSRLLSDRFSAERPKGSFSTLEIQRTEQGDSAMYLCASNKWTGSNSPLHFGNGTRLTVT.

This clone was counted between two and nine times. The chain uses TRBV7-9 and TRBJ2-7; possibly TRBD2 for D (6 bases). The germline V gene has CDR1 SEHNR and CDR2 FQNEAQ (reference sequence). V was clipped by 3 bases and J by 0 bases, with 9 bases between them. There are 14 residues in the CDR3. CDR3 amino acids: CASSFPGSSYEQYF. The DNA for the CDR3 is TGTGCCAGCAGCTTTCCCGGGAGCTCCTACGAGCAGTACTTC.